One and the same sample provided the 5 T cell receptor beta chains below, sequenced in a study of cytomegalovirus exposure and HLA in healthy donors. The assay was immunoSEQ multiplex PCR, and TCRdb's table has in-frame clones only and misses some. The data hold about 360,000 clones, with 70% to 90% observed a single time. The sequenced material came from PBMCs. The receptors come from a young woman in good health and CMV-seronegative.

This clone occurred a few times. The CDR3 protein is CASSPQGARETQYF. The CDR3 DNA sequence: TGTGCCAGCTCACCACAGGGGGCGAGGGAGACCCAGTACTTC. The chain carries TRBV18 and TRBJ2-5; 7 bases fit TRBD1. The trim removed 1 base at V and 5 bases at J, leaving 4 bases unmatched. Germline assignment: CDR1 KGHSH and CDR2 LQKENI. The CDR3 totals 14 residues.

The chain carries TRBV30 and TRBJ2-7; tentative D call: TRBD2 (6 bases). The V end lost 2 bases, the J end lost 2 bases, and 16 bases lay between the germline ends. There are 15 residues in the CDR3. Germline V gene sequence: CDR1 GTSNPN, CDR2 SVGIG (reference sequence). CDR3 region: CAWSYRSGPPYEQYF. CDR3 in DNA: TGTGCCTGGAGTTACCGGAGCGGGCCTCCCTACGAGCAGTACTTC.

V gene TRBV27 combines with J gene TRBJ1-2; a weak D match, TRBD1 (5 bases). The CDR3 extends over 15 amino acids. Germline V gene data show CDR1 as MNHEY and CDR2 as SMNVEV (reference sequence). With 4 bases removed from V and 5 bases from J, the gap between germline ends came to 17 bases. The DNA for the CDR3 is TGTGCCAGCAGTTATGGGGGTGGGGGGTCTTATGGCTACACCTTC. This codes for CASSYGGGGSYGYTF.

The V gene is TRBV10-3, the J gene TRBJ2-7; 8 nucleotides agree with TRBD1. V gave up 6 bases and J gave up 3 bases; unmatched junction bases: 13. Germline loops: CDR1 ENHRY, CDR2 SYGVKD. CDR3 length: 16 residues. The CDR3 region is CAIRRSDRDGDYEQYF. The CDR3 DNA sequence: TGTGCCATCAGGAGATCGGACAGGGACGGGGACTACGAGCAGTACTTC.

Regarding this clone: This sample also contains other DNA sequences that code for the same CDR3. The gene calls are TRBV11-2 and TRBJ2-7; no firm D call. Per the germline V gene, CDR1 is SGHAT and CDR2 is FQNNGV. The CDR3 covers 11 residues. V shed 4 bases and J shed 4 bases, with 5 bases lying between them. CDR3 amino acids: CASSSPYEQYF. CDR3 nucleotide sequence: TGTGCCAGCAGCTCCCCTTACGAGCAGTACTTC.